Presented here are 18 T cell receptor beta chains from one specimen sequenced in a study of cytomegalovirus exposure and HLA in healthy donors. Researchers ran the PCR with 60 Vbeta and 13 Jbeta primers. TCRdb's table, derived via immunoSEQ multiplex PCR, lists solely in-frame clones and lacks some. This sample has roughly 100,000 clones, with around 80% found just once. Specimen: PBMCs. The receptors here all came from a young woman in good health and CMV-seropositive.

The gene calls are TRBV6-5 and TRBJ2-7; D may be TRBD1 (5 bases). CDR3 length equals 14 residues. V was pared by 2 bases and J by 6 bases, with 14 bases between. Germline-derived CDR1 and CDR2 are MNHEY and SVGAGI. In nucleotides, the CDR3 is TGTGCCAGCAGTTACGGGGCAGGGCCTATCGAGCAGTACTTC. This encodes CASSYGAGPIEQYF.

The gene calls are TRBV6-5 and TRBJ2-3; 9 bases line up with TRBD2. Germline V gene lookup returns CDR1 MNHEY and CDR2 SVGAGI. Trimming cost V 2 bases and J 6 bases; bases outside gene matches: 3. The CDR3 totals 14 residues. In DNA, the CDR3 is TGTGCCAGCAGTTACGGCGGGAGGGGCGATACGCAGTATTTT. It is translated as CASSYGGRGDTQYF.

In regard to this clone: One end of the junction varies from germline; a read error may be responsible. The V call is TRBV7-7, the J call TRBJ2-5; 9 positions match TRBD2. The CDR3 loop spans 21 amino acids. Germline V gene data show CDR1 as SSHAT and CDR2 as FNYEAQ (reference sequence). The CDR3 coding sequence is TGTGCTAGCAGCTTATTTTCACGCGGGAGGGGGCCCCGCGGAGTTGCGGAGACCCAGTACTTC. Protein sequence: CASSLFSRGRGPRGVAETQYF.

The DNA of the CDR3 is TGTGCCAGTGAGACAAATCTCGGAAACACCATATATTTT. The encoded protein is CASETNLGNTIYF. V is TRBV19 and J is TRBJ1-3; D is uncertain. The germline V gene encodes CDR1 LNHDA and CDR2 SQIVND (reference sequence). There are 13 residues in the CDR3. The germline V and J ends were trimmed by 8 bases and 4 bases, with 12 bases remaining between them.

This chain connects TRBV5-4 to TRBJ2-1; TRBD2 agrees at 7 bases. The CDR3 has 15 amino acids. Per germline, CDR1 SGHNT and CDR2 YYREEE (reference sequence). The CDR3 DNA sequence: TGTGGTTTTGGCGGGGGATTAACGACCTACAATGAGCAGTTCTTC. Its protein is CGFGGGLTTYNEQFF.

V is TRBV29-1 and J is TRBJ1-5; tentative D call: TRBD1 (5 bases). The CDR3 totals 13 residues. Germline-derived CDR1 and CDR2 are SQVTM and ANQGSEA. V was pared by 5 bases and J by 10 bases, with 18 bases between. In DNA, the CDR3 is TGCAGCGTTACTACAGGAGTTAGGGAACCCCAGCATTTT. Its translation is CSVTTGVREPQHF.

The V gene is TRBV5-6, the J gene TRBJ1-5, with 10 bases identical to TRBD1. The CDR3 consists of 15 residues. Germline assignment: CDR1 SGHDT and CDR2 YYEEEE. V was pared by 4 bases and J by 7 bases, with 8 bases of the junction left unmatched. CDR3 nucleotide sequence: TGTGCCAGCAGCACTCTCGACAGGGGGCCGCAGCCCCAGCATTTT. Translation gives CASSTLDRGPQPQHF.

This rearrangement joins TRBV11-1 to TRBJ2-5; 7 bases are a match to TRBD1. CDR1 SGHAT and CDR2 FQDESV come from the germline V gene (reference sequence). The CDR3 contains 14 residues. Trimming cost V 2 bases and J 5 bases; bases outside gene matches: 5. Here the CDR3 reads CASSLRGREETQYF. CDR3 nucleotide sequence: TGTGCCAGCAGCTTAAGGGGGCGCGAGGAGACCCAGTACTTC. Looking up the rest from reference TRBV11-1 and TRBJ2-5 gives the full variable domain: EAEVAQSPRYKITEKSQAVAFWCDPISGHATLYWYRQILGQGPELLVQFQDESVVDDSQLPKDRFSAERLKGVDSTLKIQPAELGDSAMYLCASSLRGREETQYFGPGTRLLVL.

In its sample, this clone was seen a few times. V usage is TRBV5-6 and J usage is TRBJ2-3, with 13 bases matching TRBD2. The CDR3 covers 17 residues. Germline V gives CDR1 SGHDT, CDR2 YYEEEE. V gave up 0 bases and J gave up 2 bases; unmatched junction bases: 3. CDR3 residues: CASSLGLAGGFTDTQYF. The CDR3 DNA follows: TGTGCCAGCAGCTTGGGACTAGCGGGGGGATTCACAGATACGCAGTATTTT.

This chain links TRBV6-5 with TRBJ1-2, with D possibly matching TRBD1 (6 bases). Germline values: CDR1 MNHEY, CDR2 SVGAGI. The CDR3 length is 16 residues. The V and J ends lost 2 bases and 5 bases respectively, with 18 bases between them. As DNA, the CDR3 is TGTGCCAGCAGTTACGCCATGGCCGGGACATCGTATGGCTACACCTTC. This gives the protein CASSYAMAGTSYGYTF.

The chain has TRBV5-4 and TRBJ2-5; the match to TRBD1 covers 8 bases. The CDR3 has 15 residues. V lost 4 bases to trimming and J lost 0 bases; unmatched junction nucleotides: 5. Germline-derived CDR1 and CDR2 are SGHNT and YYREEE (reference sequence). This chain's CDR3 is CASSRGTGDQETQYF. The CDR3 DNA is TGTGCCAGCAGCAGGGGGACAGGAGACCAAGAGACCCAGTACTTC.

This clone was observed once. The rearrangement joins TRBV2 to TRBJ1-5; TRBD1 matches at 8 bases. The CDR3 has 12 amino acids. V gave up 6 bases and J gave up 10 bases; unmatched junction bases: 5. The germline V gene encodes CDR1 SNHLY and CDR2 FYNNEI. CDR3 sequence: CASRDRDPPQHF. CDR3 DNA sequence: TGTGCCAGCAGGGACAGGGATCCCCCCCAGCATTTT.

The gene calls are TRBV19 and TRBJ1-4, with 7 bases aligning to TRBD1. V lost 8 bases and J lost 4; bases outside the gene matches: 4. This CDR3 has 13 amino acids. Germline lookup yields CDR1 LNHDA and CDR2 SQIVND (reference sequence). CDR3 in DNA: TGTGCCAGTGCCGACAGGGATAATGAAAAACTGTTTTTT. Translated: CASADRDNEKLFF.

The chain is built from TRBV19 and TRBJ2-1, with D uncertain. The CDR3 runs to 12 residues. Trimming stripped 7 bases from V and 3 bases from J, with 7 bases between. In germline, CDR1 is LNHDA, CDR2 SQIVND (reference sequence). The CDR3 reads CASINVYNEQFF. In DNA, the CDR3 is TGTGCCAGTATCAATGTCTACAATGAGCAGTTCTTC.

This chain connects TRBV5-6 to TRBJ2-1; a weak D match, TRBD2 (6 bases). The V end was cut by 4 bases, the J end by 0 bases, with 11 bases between. The CDR3 is made up of 15 amino acids. Germline assignment: CDR1 SGHDT and CDR2 YYEEEE. CDR3 coding DNA: TGTGCCAGCAGCCCCGTGGGACTCTCCTACAATGAGCAGTTCTTC. Its protein product is CASSPVGLSYNEQFF.

The chain employs TRBV5-1 and TRBJ1-1; 7 positions match TRBD1. J gave up 1 base and V 0 bases, and 9 bases lay outside the gene matches. This CDR3 spans 17 amino acids. Germline lookup yields CDR1 SGHRS and CDR2 YFSETQ. DNA of the CDR3: TGCGCCAGCAGCTTGGGTACAGGGGTAGCCCCGAACACTGAAGCTTTCTTT. Its translation is CASSLGTGVAPNTEAFF.

The chain links TRBV19 to TRBJ2-2; D gene ambiguous. The CDR3 has 14 amino acids. The V gene's germline CDR1 is LNHDA and CDR2 SQIVND (reference sequence). The V and J ends lost 3 bases and 0 bases respectively, with 5 bases between them. CDR3 nucleotide sequence: TGTGCCAGTAGTATGGTAGCGAACACCGGGGAGCTGTTTTTT. It yields the protein CASSMVANTGELFF.

The genes are TRBV6-6 and TRBJ1-4; TRBD1 matches at 8 bases. The CDR3 has 14 amino acids. Germline V gene lookup returns CDR1 MNHNY and CDR2 SVGAGI (reference sequence). J lost 4 bases, V lost 6 bases, and 4 bases had no gene match. The CDR3 spells CASRPGQVNEKLFF. In DNA, the CDR3 is TGTGCCAGCAGACCGGGACAGGTTAATGAAAAACTGTTTTTT.